A selection of T cell receptor beta chains follows, all from one sample in a study of shared clonotypes between healthy human individuals. TCRdb's copy holds only in-frame clones and misses some; the assay was immunoSEQ multiplex PCR. The data show millions of clones, less than 95% seen once. The source material was naive CD8+ T cells sorted from blood. These receptors all come from a man younger than 35 in good health. Both conserved end residues are part of each CDR3. D genes are given only for firm matches. Some rows have no size entry. The others give once, few or many, or a class for an expanded clone.

size	V	D	J	CDR3	DNA
-	TRBV2	-	TRBJ1-5	CASSEALRGNQPQHF	TGTGCCAGCAGTGAAGCGCTTCGGGGGAATCAGCCCCAGCATTTT
-	TRBV11-2	-	TRBJ1-1	CASSLGQLFEAFF	TGTGCCAGCAGCTTAGGGCAGCTTTTTGAAGCTTTCTTT
-	TRBV6-1	-	TRBJ1-1	CASSGGTHTEAFF	TGTGCCAGCAGTGGGGGCACACACACTGAAGCTTTCTTT
-	TRBV7-9	-	TRBJ2-7	CASRSDLSSSYEQYF	TGTGCCAGCAGATCCGACTTGTCGAGCTCCTACGAGCAGTACTTC
-	TRBV9	-	TRBJ2-7	CASSVGASYEQYF	TGTGCCAGCAGCGTAGGCGCTTCCTACGAGCAGTACTTC
-	TRBV6-1	-	TRBJ1-1	CASSEGSLTEAFF	TGTGCCAGCAGTGAAGGGAGCTTAACTGAAGCTTTCTTT
-	TRBV4-3	-	TRBJ1-6	CASSQSDRNSPLHF	TGCGCCAGCAGCCAATCCGATCGCAATTCACCCCTCCACTTT
-	TRBV6-6	-	TRBJ1-1	CASSYYANTEAFF	TGTGCCAGCAGTTACTACGCGAACACTGAAGCTTTCTTT
-	TRBV30	TRBD2	TRBJ2-7	CAWSIGTSATYEQYF	TGTGCCTGGAGTATCGGGACTAGCGCGACCTACGAGCAGTACTTC
few	TRBV18	-	TRBJ2-5	CASSRIQETQYF	TGTGCCAGCTCACGGATTCAGGAGACCCAGTACTTC
once	TRBV5-4	-	TRBJ1-2	CASSSREGGPNYGYTF	TGTGCCAGCAGCTCGAGGGAGGGGGGCCCTAACTATGGCTACACCTTC
-	TRBV2	-	TRBJ2-4	CASSEGTFEGKNIQYF	TGTGCCAGCAGTGAAGGGACCTTCGAGGGCAAAAACATTCAGTACTTC
-	TRBV19	-	TRBJ2-1	CASSGGYNEQFF	TGTGCCAGTTCCGGGGGTTACAATGAGCAGTTCTTC
-	TRBV27	TRBD1	TRBJ2-4	CASSPDRGNIQYF	TGTGCCAGCAGTCCAGACAGGGGTAACATTCAGTACTTC
-	TRBV7-9	-	TRBJ1-2	CASGGNPGDGYTF	TGTGCCAGCGGCGGTAATCCCGGCGATGGCTACACCTTC
-	TRBV4-3	-	TRBJ2-1	CASSQDGPVSYNEQFF	TGCGCCAGCAGCCAAGATGGGCCGGTCTCCTACAATGAGCAGTTCTTC
-	TRBV30	-	TRBJ2-2	CAWSVGVTGELFF	TGTGCCTGGAGTGTAGGGGTCACCGGGGAGCTGTTTTTT
-	TRBV5-4	-	TRBJ2-4	CASSFYDFLLAKNIQYF	TGTGCCAGCAGCTTTTATGACTTTCTCCTAGCCAAAAACATTCAGTACTTC
-	TRBV13	TRBD2	TRBJ2-1	CASSLGRAGAGYNEQFF	TGTGCCAGCAGCTTAGGCCGAGCGGGGGCGGGCTACAATGAGCAGTTCTTC
-	TRBV7-2	TRBD1	TRBJ1-1	CASDKGQDEAFF	TGTGCCAGCGACAAGGGACAGGACGAAGCTTTCTTT
-	TRBV18	-	TRBJ2-7	CASSGTGDELDEQYF	TGTGCCAGCTCAGGTACAGGTGACGAGTTGGACGAGCAGTACTTC
-	TRBV18	-	TRBJ1-4	CASSPNRVQSTNEKLFF	TGTGCCAGCTCACCCAATCGAGTACAGTCAACTAATGAAAAACTGTTTTTT
-	TRBV9	TRBD2	TRBJ2-3	CASSRGGLATDTQYF	TGTGCCAGCAGCCGAGGGGGACTAGCGACAGATACGCAGTATTTT
-	TRBV6-6	-	TRBJ2-5	CASSGGETQYF	TGTGCCAGCAGTGGGGGGGAGACCCAGTACTTC
-	TRBV27	-	TRBJ1-2	CASSALGVRGNNYGYTF	TGTGCCAGCAGTGCCCTCGGGGTAAGGGGAAACAACTATGGCTACACCTTC
once	TRBV25-1	-	TRBJ1-1	CASSEGGPLGTEAFF	TGTGCCAGCAGTGAAGGCGGGCCCCTGGGGACTGAAGCTTTCTTT
-	TRBV27	-	TRBJ1-5	CASSPHGQPQHF	TGTGCCAGCAGCCCCCACGGCCAGCCCCAGCATTTT
-	TRBV7-6	TRBD1	TRBJ2-5	CASSRQGGVETQYF	TGTGCCAGCAGCCGACAGGGTGGCGTGGAGACCCAGTACTTC
-	TRBV9	TRBD2	TRBJ2-7	CASSGGLAYEQYF	TGTGCCAGCAGCGGGGGACTAGCGTACGAGCAGTACTTC
-	TRBV5-6	TRBD2	TRBJ2-3	CASSLGSGGRIHTDTQYF	TGTGCCAGCAGCTTGGGAAGCGGGGGCCGGATACACACAGATACGCAGTATTTT
once	TRBV9	-	TRBJ1-1	CASSVEALNTEAFF	TGTGCCAGCAGCGTAGAAGCGTTGAACACTGAAGCTTTCTTT
-	TRBV11-2	-	TRBJ2-3	CASSLVADTQYF	TGTGCCAGCAGCTTAGTTGCGGATACGCAGTATTTT
-	TRBV7-9	-	TRBJ1-4	CASSLDRVNEKLFF	TGTGCCAGCAGCTTAGACAGGGTCAATGAAAAACTGTTTTTT
-	TRBV28	TRBD1	TRBJ2-2	CASKETGVTQTYTGELFF	TGTGCCAGCAAGGAAACAGGGGTAACACAAACTTACACCGGGGAGCTGTTTTTT
-	TRBV19	-	TRBJ2-7	CASSIADGGPSYEQYF	TGTGCCAGTAGTATTGCAGACGGGGGACCTTCCTACGAGCAGTACTTC
-	TRBV5-1	TRBD2	TRBJ2-7	CASSLYGRDFYEQYF	TGCGCCAGCAGCCTTTATGGGAGGGATTTTTACGAGCAGTACTTC
-	TRBV5-4	TRBD2	TRBJ2-7	CASSLSGSPYEQYF	TGTGCCAGCAGCTTAAGCGGGAGTCCCTACGAGCAGTACTTC
once	TRBV10-2	-	TRBJ1-1	CASSEDHIWNTEAFF	TGCGCCAGCAGTGAGGATCACATTTGGAACACTGAAGCTTTCTTT
-	TRBV4-3	-	TRBJ1-2	CASSQDPTNYGYTF	TGCGCCAGCAGCCAAGATCCCACCAACTATGGCTACACCTTC
-	TRBV7-9	TRBD1	TRBJ1-1	CASSPGQMNTEAFF	TGTGCCAGCAGCCCGGGACAGATGAACACTGAAGCTTTCTTT
once	TRBV10-2	-	TRBJ2-7	CASSESRRNYEQYF	TGCGCCAGCAGTGAGTCGAGAAGAAACTACGAGCAGTACTTC
-	TRBV4-3	TRBD2	TRBJ2-7	CASSPRGGPYEQYF	TGCGCCAGCAGTCCCCGGGGGGGCCCTTACGAGCAGTACTTC
-	TRBV7-6	-	TRBJ2-5	CASSLAPGPQETQYF	TGTGCCAGCAGCTTAGCTCCAGGGCCCCAAGAGACCCAGTACTTC
-	TRBV29-1	-	TRBJ2-6	CSVVVSSGANVLTF	TGCAGCGTTGTCGTTAGCTCTGGGGCCAACGTCCTGACTTTC
-	TRBV15	-	TRBJ2-5	CATRYNRERGQETQYF	TGTGCCACCAGATACAACAGGGAAAGGGGCCAAGAGACCCAGTACTTC
-	TRBV7-8	-	TRBJ2-7	CASSPQGGTSQQYF	TGTGCCAGCAGCCCTCAGGGGGGAACTTCCCAGCAGTACTTC
-	TRBV10-3	-	TRBJ2-2	CAISPSGDTGELFF	TGTGCCATCAGTCCCTCTGGGGATACCGGGGAGCTGTTTTTT
-	TRBV5-8	TRBD1	TRBJ2-2	CASSSKQGADTGELFF	TGTGCCAGCAGCTCGAAACAGGGGGCGGACACCGGGGAGCTGTTTTTT
-	TRBV20-1	-	TRBJ1-1	CSAIMNTEAFF	TGCAGTGCTATCATGAACACTGAAGCTTTCTTT
-	TRBV7-9	TRBD2	TRBJ2-7	CASTETSGGKYEQYF	TGTGCCAGCACCGAGACTAGCGGGGGGAAGTACGAGCAGTACTTC
-	TRBV11-2	TRBD1	TRBJ2-7	CASSLEQGAFYEQYF	TGTGCCAGCAGCTTAGAACAGGGGGCGTTCTACGAGCAGTACTTC
once	TRBV5-1	-	TRBJ1-1	CASSLEGSGPWGNTEAFF	TGCGCCAGCAGCTTGGAAGGTTCCGGTCCGTGGGGAAACACTGAAGCTTTCTTT
few	TRBV6-1	TRBD1	TRBJ1-5	CAYGQGSNSNQPQHF	TGTGCCTACGGACAGGGATCGAATAGCAATCAGCCCCAGCATTTT
-	TRBV11-2	-	TRBJ2-6	CASSLGRVRANVLTF	TGTGCCAGCAGCTTAGGAAGGGTTCGGGCCAACGTCCTGACTTTC